The 30 T cell receptor beta chains presented below share a single source sample, sequenced in a study of shared clonotypes between healthy human individuals. Sequencing was performed with immunoSEQ multiplex PCR; in TCRdb, only in-frame clones are kept and a portion is missing. The table has about 1 million clones, around 75% seen once; the top ten hold about 1.5%. Material: memory CD4+ T cells sorted from blood. The sample's subset: CD45RA-negative fraction. These receptors were obtained from a man younger than 35 in good health.

The chain employs TRBV5-1 and TRBJ1-1; 9 nucleotides match TRBD1. V was clipped by 3 bases and J by 4 bases; unmatched bases: 4. The germline CDR1 and CDR2 sequences are SGHRS and YFSETQ. There are 14 residues in the CDR3. The CDR3 nucleotides read TGCGCCAGCAGCTCCCGACAGGGGGTCACTGAAGCTTTCTTT. This encodes CASSSRQGVTEAFF.

The chain links TRBV2 to TRBJ1-5; D call uncertain. V was shortened by 7 bases and J by 5 bases, with 36 bases between the two germline ends. This CDR3 comprises 21 residues. Germline-derived CDR1 and CDR2 are SNHLY and FYNNEI. In DNA, the CDR3 is TGTGCCAGCATGTACGGTCCGTCGATGACACCCGACGGACTAGCGGATCAGCCCCAGCATTTT. The encoded protein is CASMYGPSMTPDGLADQPQHF.

The chain has TRBV7-2 and TRBJ1-2; TRBD1 matches at 11 bases. The CDR3 has 15 residues. The J segment lost 4 bases and the V segment lost 5 bases, leaving 6 bases of the junction unmatched. The germline gives CDR1 SGHTA, CDR2 FQGNSA. The CDR3 here is CASSIGTGGFYGYTF. The CDR3 coding sequence is TGTGCCAGCAGCATTGGGACAGGGGGGTTCTATGGCTACACCTTC.

V usage is TRBV10-3 and J usage is TRBJ2-2; 7 nucleotides match TRBD2. The CDR3 consists of 15 residues. J lost 0 bases, V lost 5 bases, and 3 bases had no gene match. CDR1 ENHRY and CDR2 SYGVKD come from the germline V gene. CDR3 nucleotide sequence: TGTGCCATCAGTTGGGCGGGAGCGAACACCGGGGAGCTGTTTTTT. Translation gives CAISWAGANTGELFF.

Details on this clone: A much larger clone lies one base from this, so it may be a read error. The V call is TRBV18, the J call TRBJ1-1; tentatively, D is TRBD1 (6 bases). Looked up from germline, CDR1 is KGHSH and CDR2 is LQKENI. V gave up 3 bases and J gave up 3 bases, with 8 bases separating them. The CDR3 has 13 amino acids. The CDR3 is CASSPQGHTEAFF. CDR3 DNA sequence: TGTGCCAGCTCACCCCAGGGGCACACTGAAGCTTTCTTT.

This rearrangement joins TRBV6-1 to TRBJ2-3; TRBD2 agrees at 9 bases. Germline CDR1 is MNHNS and CDR2 is SASEGT. V gave up 6 bases and J gave up 9 bases; unmatched junction bases: 13. This CDR3 region has 15 residues. The CDR3 reads CASSTFGVAGETQYF. The CDR3 DNA follows: TGTGCCAGCAGCACCTTTGGGGTAGCGGGGGAGACGCAGTATTTT.

Details on this clone: This may come from a read error, since a much larger clone is one base off. The same CDR3 can be traced to other DNA sequences in this sample. This sequence joins TRBV5-1 and TRBJ1-3, with D uncertain. The CDR3 extends over 15 amino acids. V lost 0 bases and J 0 bases, leaving 7 bases between the germline ends. Per germline, CDR1 SGHRS and CDR2 YFSETQ. DNA for the CDR3: TGCGCCAGCAGCTTGGACGGCAGCTCTGGAAACACCATATATTTT. Encoded protein: CASSLDGSSGNTIYF. Full variable domain (rest looked up from reference TRBV5-1 and TRBJ1-3): KAGVTQTPRYLIKTRGQQVTLSCSPISGHRSVSWYQQTPGQGLQFLFEYFSETQRNKGNFPGRFSGRQFSNSRSEMNVSTLELGDSALYLCASSLDGSSGNTIYFGEGSWLTVV.

This sequence joins TRBV5-1 and TRBJ2-3, with D perhaps given as TRBD1 or TRBD2 (5 bases each). V was shortened by 3 bases and J by 1 base, with 12 bases between the two germline ends. This CDR3 region has 15 residues. CDR1 SGHRS and CDR2 YFSETQ come from the germline V gene. CDR3 region: CASSSGRWGTDTQYF. In nucleotides, the CDR3 is TGCGCCAGCAGCTCGGGACGGTGGGGCACAGATACGCAGTATTTT.

This clone was detected once. J is TRBJ2-1 and V is TRBV7-8; 9 nucleotides align to TRBD1. Germline CDR1 SGHVS, CDR2 FQNEAQ. The CDR3 has 20 residues. Trimming took 2 bases from V and 2 from J; bases not matched to a gene: 16. CDR3 DNA sequence: TGTGCCAGCAGCTTAAAGGAGGTAGTCGGCCGGGACAGGGCCTACAATGAGCAGTTCTTC. Protein: CASSLKEVVGRDRAYNEQFF.

This chain joins TRBV6-5 and TRBJ2-3; 8 positions agree with TRBD1. Germline values: CDR1 MNHEY, CDR2 SVGAGI. CDR3 size: 12 residues. Unmatched junction bases numbered 6, after V lost 5 bases and J lost 11 bases. The CDR3 region has the DNA TGTGCCAGCAGTGTAACAGGGGGGATGCAGTATTTT. Translation: CASSVTGGMQYF.

Here the CDR3 reads CASRTTSLTGELFF. The DNA of the CDR3 is TGTGCCAGTAGGACTACTAGCTTGACTGGGGAGCTGTTTTTT. The chain links TRBV19 to TRBJ2-2; D may be TRBD2 (6 bases). Trimming cost V 6 bases and J 8 bases, with 16 bases left between them. Germline-derived CDR1 and CDR2 are LNHDA and SQIVND (reference sequence). The CDR3 runs to 14 residues.

This clone was seen a few times. The V gene is TRBV5-1, the J gene TRBJ2-6; no reliable D call. CDR1 is SGHRS and CDR2 is YFSETQ in the germline V gene. The ends were cut back, 0 bases at V and 0 bases at J, with 7 bases in the middle. The length of the CDR3 is 16 residues. The CDR3 protein is CASSLDPNSGANVLTF. In DNA, the CDR3 is TGCGCCAGCAGCTTGGATCCGAACTCTGGGGCCAACGTCCTGACTTTC.

The chain links TRBV9 to TRBJ2-2, with a weak D call TRBD1 (6 bases). The CDR3 has 14 amino acids. The V end was cut by 0 bases, the J end by 9 bases, with 12 bases between. CDR1 and CDR2 from the germline V gene are SGDLS and YYNGEE. CDR3 loop: CASSVAPGARELFF. The CDR3 nucleotides read TGTGCCAGCAGCGTAGCGCCAGGGGCCCGGGAGCTGTTTTTT.

The CDR3 loop is CASSDSPIGDTQYF. In DNA form, the CDR3 reads TGTGCCAGCAGTGACTCACCAATCGGGGATACGCAGTATTTT. The rearrangement joins TRBV2 to TRBJ2-3; no reliable D call. In germline, CDR1 is SNHLY, CDR2 FYNNEI. This CDR3 is 14 amino acids long. The V gene lost 3 bases and the J gene lost 6 bases, with 13 bases spanning the gap.

The table lists this clone with a few counts. The rearrangement uses TRBV19 and TRBJ1-6, with D tentatively TRBD1 (5 bases). V lost 5 bases, J lost 10 bases, and 15 bases lay in between. Germline lookup yields CDR1 LNHDA and CDR2 SQIVND (reference sequence). The CDR3 is made up of 14 amino acids. The CDR3, as DNA: TGTGCCAGTAGTCCCGGGACGGTCCGCTCACCCCTCCACTTT. Protein sequence: CASSPGTVRSPLHF.

This clone was counted once. The rearrangement joins TRBV5-1 to TRBJ1-6; possibly TRBD1 for D (5 bases). V lost 0 bases and J 9 bases, leaving 16 bases between the germline ends. Germline CDR1 is SGHRS and CDR2 is YFSETQ. This CDR3 spans 16 amino acids. This CDR3 is CASSLAGGGSSSPLHF. CDR3 nucleotides: TGCGCCAGCAGCTTGGCCGGTGGGGGGTCGAGTTCACCCCTCCACTTT.

The genes are TRBV11-2 and TRBJ1-2; D might be TRBD1 (6 bases). Germline CDR1 is SGHAT and CDR2 is FQNNGV. V lost 6 bases to trimming and J lost 8 bases, with 25 bases between them. The CDR3 loop spans 16 amino acids. CDR3 nucleotide sequence: TGTGCCAGCAGGGAACGTGGACAGCCCCTTGGGGGGGGCTACACCTTC. The encoded protein is CASRERGQPLGGGYTF.

The chain couples TRBV7-2 to TRBJ2-7; D remains ambiguous. CDR3 size: 17 residues. Germline assignment: CDR1 SGHTA and CDR2 FQGNSA. Trimming took off 5 bases at V and 0 bases at J, with 20 bases between the two ends. CDR3 sequence (DNA): TGTGCCAGCAGCCCGCCGGTAGGACGCGAACGCTCCTACGAGCAGTACTTC. Encoded protein: CASSPPVGRERSYEQYF. The full variable domain, completed using reference TRBV7-2 and TRBJ2-7, is GAGVSQSPSNKVTEKGKDVELRCDPISGHTALYWYRQSLGQGLEFLIYFQGNSAPDKSGLPSDRFSAERTGGSVSTLTIQRTQQEDSAVYLCASSPPVGRERSYEQYFGPGTRLTVT.

This chain uses TRBV5-4 with TRBJ1-2; D is perhaps TRBD1 (6 bases). Trimming left V 4 bases short and J 6 bases short, with 13 bases between. The CDR3 runs 13 residues. Germline assignment: CDR1 SGHNT and CDR2 YYREEE (reference sequence). The CDR3 DNA is TGTGCCAGCAGCGTATATGGACAGAATGGCTACACCTTC. Translating it yields CASSVYGQNGYTF.

This clone has more than one count but fewer than ten. The gene calls are TRBV28 and TRBJ1-5; D not certain. The V and J ends lost 5 bases and 1 base respectively, with 15 bases between them. This CDR3 has 16 residues. CDR1 MDHEN and CDR2 SYDVKM come from the germline V gene. CDR3 nucleotides: TGTGCCAGCAGTCCCCTGACATTTAAGAGCAATCAGCCCCAGCATTTT. This codes for CASSPLTFKSNQPQHF.

This chain links TRBV21-1 with TRBJ1-3; TRBD1 is taken as the D call from the table, unchecked against the DNA. TRBV21-1 is termed a pseudogene. This CDR3 contains 16 residues. As DNA, the CDR3 is TGTGCCAGCAGCGCCCCCCGGACAGGGACTGGAAACACCATATATTTT. It is translated as CASSAPRTGTGNTIYF.

The chain couples TRBV6-4 to TRBJ2-2; the match to TRBD2 covers 8 bases. Losses at the gene ends were 3 bases for V and 4 bases for J; bases not matched to a gene: 1. The V gene's germline CDR1 is MRHNA and CDR2 SNTAGT. There are 14 residues in the CDR3. CDR3 sequence reads: CASSETSVTGELFF. DNA of the CDR3: TGTGCCAGCAGTGAGACTAGCGTCACCGGGGAGCTGTTTTTT.

The chain carries TRBV18 and TRBJ2-2; D ambiguous. Germline V gene data show CDR1 as KGHSH and CDR2 as LQKENI. This CDR3 is built from 15 residues. Trimming removed 3 bases at V and 1 base at J, with 9 bases between. Here the CDR3 DNA reads TGTGCCAGCTCACCCCAGCCCGGGAACACCGGGGAGCTGTTTTTT. Amino acid sequence: CASSPQPGNTGELFF.

The rearrangement links TRBV19 to TRBJ2-2, with 10 bases lining up with TRBD1. Germline loops: CDR1 LNHDA, CDR2 SQIVND (reference sequence). Trimming removed 6 bases from V and 4 bases from J; junction bases left unmatched: 8. The CDR3 consists of 16 residues. CDR3 in DNA: TGTGCCAGTAGCACCGACAGGGGGCTGGGCACCGGGGAGCTGTTTTTT. Its translation: CASSTDRGLGTGELFF.

The chain uses TRBV11-2 and TRBJ2-7, with D unclear. Germline CDR1 is SGHAT and CDR2 is FQNNGV. The CDR3 totals 14 residues. The ends were cut back, 3 bases at V and 6 bases at J, with 15 bases in the middle. CDR3 coding DNA: TGTGCCAGCAGCTTTAAGGGTGGGGAAGGCGAGCAGTACTTC. It yields the protein CASSFKGGEGEQYF.

The V call is TRBV9, the J call TRBJ2-7; 7 bases are a match to TRBD1. The CDR3 sequence is 15 residues long. Per the germline V gene, CDR1 is SGDLS and CDR2 is YYNGEE. V gave up 0 bases and J gave up 1 base; unmatched junction bases: 4. Here the CDR3 DNA reads TGTGCCAGCAGCGTAGGAGACAGGGAATCCTACGAGCAGTACTTC. It is translated as CASSVGDRESYEQYF.

This clone was seen a single time. V usage is TRBV5-1 and J usage is TRBJ1-1; unclear D gene. CDR3 length equals 14 residues. V lost 0 bases and J lost 6, with 12 bases in between. Germline loops: CDR1 SGHRS, CDR2 YFSETQ. The CDR3 protein is CASSLAEGWAEAFF. DNA for the CDR3: TGCGCCAGCAGCTTGGCCGAGGGTTGGGCTGAAGCTTTCTTT. Supplemented by reference TRBV5-1 and TRBJ1-1, the full variable domain reads KAGVTQTPRYLIKTRGQQVTLSCSPISGHRSVSWYQQTPGQGLQFLFEYFSETQRNKGNFPGRFSGRQFSNSRSEMNVSTLELGDSALYLCASSLAEGWAEAFFGQGTRLTVV.

In its sample, this clone was seen many times. V usage is TRBV18 and J usage is TRBJ2-7; 7 positions match TRBD1. Germline V lookup: CDR1 KGHSH, CDR2 LQKENI. Trimming at V came to 5 bases and at J to 2 bases, leaving 15 bases not matched to a gene. CDR3 length: 17 residues. For the CDR3, the DNA is TGTGCCAGCTCAAGGAGTTGGCCGGGACAGCAAGCCTACGAGCAGTACTTC. Amino acid sequence: CASSRSWPGQQAYEQYF.

This clone was counted only a few times. This same CDR3 is encoded by further DNA sequences in the sample. The J gene is TRBJ1-5, the V gene TRBV19; D uncertain. V lost 3 bases and J 6 bases, leaving 6 bases between the germline ends. The CDR3 covers 12 residues. Germline lookup yields CDR1 LNHDA and CDR2 SQIVND (reference sequence). The CDR3 loop reads CASSIGGQPQHF. The DNA for the CDR3 is TGTGCCAGTAGTATTGGAGGTCAGCCCCAGCATTTT.

The chain uses TRBV10-3 and TRBJ2-7; 7 positions agree with TRBD2. CDR1 and CDR2 (germline): ENHRY, SYGVKD. This CDR3 comprises 14 residues. Trimming took 3 bases from V and 0 from J; bases not matched to a gene: 2. This chain's CDR3 is CAISESGASYEQYF. The CDR3 bases are TGTGCCATCAGTGAAAGCGGGGCCTCCTACGAGCAGTACTTC.